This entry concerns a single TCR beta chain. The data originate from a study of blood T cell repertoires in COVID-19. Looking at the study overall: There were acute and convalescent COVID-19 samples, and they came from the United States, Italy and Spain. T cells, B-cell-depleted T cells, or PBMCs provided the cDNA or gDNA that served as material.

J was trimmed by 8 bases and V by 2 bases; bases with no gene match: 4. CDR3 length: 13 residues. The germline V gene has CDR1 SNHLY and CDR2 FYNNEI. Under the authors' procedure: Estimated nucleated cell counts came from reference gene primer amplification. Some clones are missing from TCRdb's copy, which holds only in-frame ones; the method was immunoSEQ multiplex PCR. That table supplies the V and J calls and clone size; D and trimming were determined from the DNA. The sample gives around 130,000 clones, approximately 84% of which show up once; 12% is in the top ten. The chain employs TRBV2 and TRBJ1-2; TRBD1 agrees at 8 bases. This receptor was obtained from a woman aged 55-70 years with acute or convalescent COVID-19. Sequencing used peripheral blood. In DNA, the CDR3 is TGTGCCAGCAGTGAAACAGGGGGGGTAGGCTACACCTTC. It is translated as CASSETGGVGYTF.